One sample yielded the 10 T cell receptor beta chains listed below, sequenced in a study of identical twins' blood T cells. MiXCR was run by TCRdb on the 5' RACE reads, yielding one entry per CDR3 protein. The table lists a few hundred thousand distinct CDR3 sequences, roughly 28% of them singletons. The sample was PBMCs. Receptor source: a woman aged 18-55 years in good health.

This chain joins TRBV7-9 and TRBJ2-3, with 10 bases fitting TRBD2. With V trimmed by 8 bases and J by 0 bases, 2 bases remained unmatched. This CDR3 contains 14 residues. Germline V lookup: CDR1 SEHNR, CDR2 FQNEAQ (reference sequence). The CDR3 loop reads CASQTSGSTDTQYF. CDR3 coding DNA: TGTGCCAGCCAGACTAGCGGGAGCACAGATACGCAGTATTTT.

The chain joins TRBV20-1 to TRBJ2-3; D is perhaps TRBD2 (6 bases). The germline V and J ends were trimmed by 1 base and 3 bases, with 20 bases remaining between them. Germline assignment: CDR1 DFQATT and CDR2 SNEGSKA (reference sequence). CDR3 length: 17 amino acids. CDR3 coding DNA: TGCAGTGCTAGAGGTCCCCCTTGGGGGGTCGGAACAGATACGCAGTATTTT. Translated, it gives CSARGPPWGVGTDTQYF.

This chain connects TRBV25-1 to TRBJ1-1; D is possibly TRBD1 (5 bases). Germline CDR1 MGHDK, CDR2 SYGVNS. Deletions cut 6 bases from V and 7 bases from J, with 27 bases between. CDR3 size: 17 residues. In DNA, the CDR3 is TGTGCCAGCAGGGGGAGGCGGTTCCGGAACGATAGGGGTGAAGCTTTCTTT. This translates into CASRGRRFRNDRGEAFF. Using reference TRBV25-1 and TRBJ1-1 for the parts outside the CDR3, the full variable domain is EADIYQTPRYLVIGTGKKITLECSQTMGHDKMYWYQQDPGMELHLIHYSYGVNSTEKGDLSSESTVSRIRTEHFPLTLESARPSHTSQYLCASRGRRFRNDRGEAFFGQGTRLTVV.

In its sample, this clonotype was seen a few times. This chain links TRBV10-3 with TRBJ1-5; tentative D call: TRBD1 (5 bases). Germline-derived CDR1 and CDR2 are ENHRY and SYGVKD. The CDR3 has 13 residues. Trimming took off 10 bases at V and 7 bases at J, with 17 bases between the two ends. CDR3 DNA: TGTGCCACCTGGGGAGGGGTAGGACAGCCCCAGCATTTT. This sequence encodes CATWGGVGQPQHF.

V and J are TRBV11-2 and TRBJ2-5, with D perhaps TRBD1 (6 bases). Trimming stripped 7 bases from V and 5 bases from J, with 11 bases between. CDR3 length equals 12 residues. Germline loops: CDR1 SGHAT, CDR2 FQNNGV. CDR3 in DNA: TGTGCCAGCACCCTTAGGGGGGAGACCCAGTACTTC. Protein: CASTLRGETQYF.

This clonotype was seen a handful of times. The J gene is TRBJ1-4, the V gene TRBV5-1, with D unclear. In germline, CDR1 is SGHRS, CDR2 YFSETQ. The V gene lost 4 bases and the J gene lost 8 bases, with 15 bases spanning the gap. The CDR3 consists of 14 residues. In nucleotides, the CDR3 is TGCGCCAGCAGCCTAGAGCGCGTAGAGGAAAAACTGTTTTTT. Amino acid sequence: CASSLERVEEKLFF. The whole variable domain, filled in from reference TRBV5-1 and TRBJ1-4, reads KAGVTQTPRYLIKTRGQQVTLSCSPISGHRSVSWYQQTPGQGLQFLFEYFSETQRNKGNFPGRFSGRQFSNSRSEMNVSTLELGDSALYLCASSLERVEEKLFFGSGTQLSVL.

For this clonotype: A much more abundant neighbour one base away suggests this may be a read error. This chain joins TRBV5-1 and TRBJ2-1; 8 bases align to TRBD2. Germline lookup yields CDR1 SGHRS and CDR2 YFSETQ. With V trimmed by 2 bases and J by 6 bases, 10 bases remained unmatched. The CDR3 totals 16 residues. CDR3 region: CASSFTNGGAGNEQFF. CDR3 nucleotide sequence: TGCGCCAGCAGCTTTACGAACGGGGGGGCCGGCAATGAGCAGTTCTTC.

The rearrangement joins TRBV9 to TRBJ2-2, with D unclear. The CDR3 sequence is 14 residues long. V was shortened by 0 bases and J by 6 bases, with 9 bases between the two germline ends. CDR1 and CDR2 from the germline V gene are SGDLS and YYNGEE. This CDR3 reads CASSVDLTPGELFF. The CDR3 DNA is TGTGCCAGCAGCGTAGACTTAACCCCCGGGGAGCTGTTTTTT.

V gene TRBV20-1 combines with J gene TRBJ1-2; D is possibly TRBD1 (5 bases). This CDR3 has 16 amino acids. Germline V gene data show CDR1 as DFQATT and CDR2 as SNEGSKA (reference sequence). V lost 5 bases and J 4 bases, leaving 23 bases between the germline ends. DNA for the CDR3: TGCAGTGCTTCACCCATTGGGAAGGGGATGAGCTATGGCTACACCTTC. This translates into CSASPIGKGMSYGYTF.

The chain recombines TRBV20-1 with TRBJ2-7, with D perhaps matching TRBD2 (6 bases). The CDR3 has 14 residues. V dropped 6 bases and J dropped 4 bases, with 19 bases sitting between them. CDR1 is DFQATT, CDR2 SNEGSKA, per germline (reference sequence). The CDR3 here is CSANHPGGGYEQYF. In DNA form, the CDR3 reads TGCAGTGCCAACCATCCCGGGGGAGGATACGAGCAGTACTTC.